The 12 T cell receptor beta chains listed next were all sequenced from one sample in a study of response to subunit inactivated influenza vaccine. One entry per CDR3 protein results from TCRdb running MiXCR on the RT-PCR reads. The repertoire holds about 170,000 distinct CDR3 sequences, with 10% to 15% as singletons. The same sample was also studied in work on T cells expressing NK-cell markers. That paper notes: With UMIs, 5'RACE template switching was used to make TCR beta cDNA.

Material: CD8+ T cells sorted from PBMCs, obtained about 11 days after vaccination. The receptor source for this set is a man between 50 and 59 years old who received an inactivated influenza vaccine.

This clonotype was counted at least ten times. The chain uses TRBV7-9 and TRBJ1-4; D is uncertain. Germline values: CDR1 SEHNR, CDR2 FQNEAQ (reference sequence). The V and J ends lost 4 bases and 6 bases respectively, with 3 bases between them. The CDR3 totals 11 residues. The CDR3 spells CASSSYEKLFF. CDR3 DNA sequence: TGTGCCAGCAGCTCGTATGAAAAACTGTTTTTT.

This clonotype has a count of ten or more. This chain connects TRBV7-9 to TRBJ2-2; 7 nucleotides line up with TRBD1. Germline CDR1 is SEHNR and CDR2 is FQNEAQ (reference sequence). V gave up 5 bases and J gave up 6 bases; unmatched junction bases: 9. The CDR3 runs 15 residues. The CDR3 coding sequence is TGTGCCAGCAGCCTAAGGGACAGCCCGCCCGGGGAGCTGTTTTTT. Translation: CASSLRDSPPGELFF.

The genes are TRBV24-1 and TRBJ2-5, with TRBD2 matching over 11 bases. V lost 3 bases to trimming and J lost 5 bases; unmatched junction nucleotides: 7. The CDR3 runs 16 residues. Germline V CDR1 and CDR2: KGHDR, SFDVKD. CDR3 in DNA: TGTGCCACCAGTGATGAGTCTAGCGGGGGGTCGGAGACCCAGTACTTC. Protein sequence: CATSDESSGGSETQYF.

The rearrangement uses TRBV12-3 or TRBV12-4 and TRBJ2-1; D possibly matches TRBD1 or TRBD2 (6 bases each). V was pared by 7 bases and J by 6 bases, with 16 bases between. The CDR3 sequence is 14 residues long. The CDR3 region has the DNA TGTGCCAGCACCCCCGGGGGCGGGGCCAATGAGCAGTTCTTC. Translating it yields CASTPGGGANEQFF.

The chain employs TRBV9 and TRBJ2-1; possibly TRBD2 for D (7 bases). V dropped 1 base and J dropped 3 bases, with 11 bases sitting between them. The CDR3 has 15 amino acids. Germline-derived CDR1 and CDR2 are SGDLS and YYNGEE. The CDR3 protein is CASSVLGGGYNEQFF. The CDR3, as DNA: TGTGCCAGCAGCGTATTAGGGGGGGGCTACAATGAGCAGTTCTTC.

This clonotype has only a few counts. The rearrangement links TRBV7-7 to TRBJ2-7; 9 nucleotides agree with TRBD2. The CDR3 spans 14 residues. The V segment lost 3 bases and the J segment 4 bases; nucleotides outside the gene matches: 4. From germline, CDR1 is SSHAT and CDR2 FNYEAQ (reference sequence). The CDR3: CASSLREGLYEQYF. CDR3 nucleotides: TGTGCCAGCAGCTTGCGGGAGGGCCTATACGAGCAGTACTTC.

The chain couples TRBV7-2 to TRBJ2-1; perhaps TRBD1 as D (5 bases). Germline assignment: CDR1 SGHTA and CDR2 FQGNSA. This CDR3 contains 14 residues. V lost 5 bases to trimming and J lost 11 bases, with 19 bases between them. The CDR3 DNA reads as TGTGCCAGCAGCCTCAGTAATACAGGATCCCAGCAGTTCTTC. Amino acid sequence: CASSLSNTGSQQFF.

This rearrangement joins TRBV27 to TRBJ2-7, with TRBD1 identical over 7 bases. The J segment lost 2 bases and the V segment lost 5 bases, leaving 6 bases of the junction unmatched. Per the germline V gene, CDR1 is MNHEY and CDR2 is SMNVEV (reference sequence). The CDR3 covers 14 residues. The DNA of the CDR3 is TGTGCCAGCAGTCCGACAGGGATCCCCTACGAGCAGTACTTC. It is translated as CASSPTGIPYEQYF.

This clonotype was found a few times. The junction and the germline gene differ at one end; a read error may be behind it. DNA of the CDR3: TGTGCCAGCTCACCAGGGCGGACGAGCTACGACCCCCAATACTTC. Translating gives CASSPGRTSYDPQYF. The chain is built from TRBV18 and TRBJ2-5; D remains ambiguous. The CDR3 loop spans 15 amino acids. CDR1 and CDR2 from the germline V gene are KGHSH and LQKENI.

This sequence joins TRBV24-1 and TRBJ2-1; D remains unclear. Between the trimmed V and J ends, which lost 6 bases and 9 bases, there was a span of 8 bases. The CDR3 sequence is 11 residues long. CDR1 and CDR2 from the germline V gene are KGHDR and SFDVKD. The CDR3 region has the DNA TGTGCCACCAGTTCAAGGTCTGAGCAGTTCTTC. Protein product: CATSSRSEQFF.

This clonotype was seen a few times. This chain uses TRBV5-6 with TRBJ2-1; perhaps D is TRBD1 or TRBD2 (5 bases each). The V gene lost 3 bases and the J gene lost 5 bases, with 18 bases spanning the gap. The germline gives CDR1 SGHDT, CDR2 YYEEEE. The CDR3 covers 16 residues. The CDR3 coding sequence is TGTGCCAGCAGCTGGGGACCCGTCATCACAAACAATGAGCAGTTCTTC. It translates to CASSWGPVITNNEQFF. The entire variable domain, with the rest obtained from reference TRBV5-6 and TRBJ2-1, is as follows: DAGVTQSPTHLIKTRGQQVTLRCSPKSGHDTVSWYQQALGQGPQFIFQYYEEEERQRGNFPDRFSGHQFPNYSSELNVNALLLGDSALYLCASSWGPVITNNEQFFGPGTRLTVL.

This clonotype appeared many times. In DNA, the CDR3 is TGTGCCAGCAGTCCCGGGGACAGGGGTGAAGATACGCAGTATTTT. Translated, it gives CASSPGDRGEDTQYF. The rearrangement uses TRBV12-3 or TRBV12-4 and TRBJ2-3; TRBD1 agrees at 10 bases. The CDR3 is made up of 15 amino acids. V gave up 5 bases and J gave up 5 bases; unmatched junction bases: 7.